The 5 T cell receptor beta chains in this list originate from one sample, sequenced in a study of CD8 T cells in Susac syndrome. An input of roughly 0.5 to 1 ug of RNA was subjected to reverse transcription using random hexamers. One entry per CDR3 protein results from TCRdb running MiXCR on the immunoSEQ multiplex PCR reads. The table shows some 450,000 distinct CDR3 sequences, with 75% to 90% occurring only once. The sample consisted of CD8+ T cells from PBMCs. These receptors came from a human donor with multiple sclerosis.

This chain connects TRBV7-6 to TRBJ2-1, with D perhaps being TRBD1 or TRBD2 (6 bases each). The CDR3 sequence is 17 residues long. Deletions cut 0 bases from V and 8 bases from J, with 20 bases between. From germline, CDR1 is SGHVS and CDR2 FNYEAQ. In DNA form, the CDR3 reads TGTGCCAGCAGCTTAGCGGTATCAGGGGCGGGGAGCGATGAGCAGTTCTTC. Translation: CASSLAVSGAGSDEQFF. Full variable domain (remainder filled in from reference TRBV7-6 and TRBJ2-1): GAGVSQSPRYKVTKRGQDVALRCDPISGHVSLYWYRQALGQGPEFLTYFNYEAQQDKSGLPNDRFSAERPEGSISTLTIQRTEQRDSAMYRCASSLAVSGAGSDEQFFGPGTRLTVL.

The chain is built from TRBV3-1 and TRBJ1-2; the D is unclear. Germline CDR1 LGHDT, CDR2 YNNKEL (reference sequence). Trimming took 0 bases from V and 4 from J, leaving 12 bases between them. There are 15 residues in the CDR3. As DNA, the CDR3 is TGTGCCAGCAGCCAAGAGGTGGGCAGTTTCTATGGCTACACCTTC. Protein product: CASSQEVGSFYGYTF.

V gene TRBV9 combines with J gene TRBJ2-3; D is perhaps TRBD2 (5 bases). The CDR3 covers 16 residues. V lost 0 bases and J lost 5, with 16 bases in between. Germline V gives CDR1 SGDLS, CDR2 YYNGEE. CDR3 protein: CASSVEVGGGGDTQYF. DNA for the CDR3: TGTGCCAGCAGCGTAGAGGTCGGAGGTGGAGGAGATACGCAGTATTTT.

The chain is built from TRBV7-9 and TRBJ1-2; D unclear. Germline-derived CDR1 and CDR2 are SEHNR and FQNEAQ (reference sequence). Trimming pared 4 bases from V and 4 bases from J, leaving 19 bases between. The CDR3 loop spans 16 amino acids. CDR3 DNA sequence: TGTGCCAGCAGCTCCCTCTCGGACGCGAGCTCCTATGGCTACACCTTC. It specifies CASSSLSDASSYGYTF.

The V gene is TRBV12-3 or TRBV12-4, the J gene TRBJ2-5, with a tentative D call TRBD1 (5 bases). V was trimmed by 3 bases and J by 5 bases, leaving 28 bases between them. The CDR3 has 19 amino acids. The CDR3 sequence is CASSFLPEQDGARTETQYF. CDR3 nucleotides: TGTGCCAGCAGTTTTTTACCGGAGCAGGATGGGGCCCGGACGGAGACCCAGTACTTC.